This TCR beta chain was sequenced during a study of T cells in Graves' hyperthyroidism and ophthalmopathy. Findings and caveats of the study: Blood samples included most of the expanded thyroid clonotypes exceeding 0.001.

Remarks on this clonotype: Its antigen is not known.

RNA transcripts yielded amplified TCR beta CDR3 regions. The TCR CDR3 first-round RT-PCR relied on the HTBI primer set. One entry per CDR3 protein results from TCRdb running MiXCR on the multiplex PCR reads. Of some 650,000 distinct CDR3 sequences detected, 15% to 20% appear once; the ten largest clones hold roughly 3.5%. The CDR3 sequence is 15 residues long. V gave up 6 bases and J gave up 1 base, with 13 bases separating them. Sequences were obtained from blood. The J gene is TRBJ2-1, the V gene TRBV12-3 or TRBV12-4; a weak D match, TRBD1 (5 bases). The receptor was derived from a woman aged 40 to 50 with Graves' ophthalmopathy. The CDR3 spells CASSGFDSSYNEQFF. CDR3 in DNA: TGTGCCAGCAGCGGGTTTGACAGTTCCTACAATGAGCAGTTCTTC.